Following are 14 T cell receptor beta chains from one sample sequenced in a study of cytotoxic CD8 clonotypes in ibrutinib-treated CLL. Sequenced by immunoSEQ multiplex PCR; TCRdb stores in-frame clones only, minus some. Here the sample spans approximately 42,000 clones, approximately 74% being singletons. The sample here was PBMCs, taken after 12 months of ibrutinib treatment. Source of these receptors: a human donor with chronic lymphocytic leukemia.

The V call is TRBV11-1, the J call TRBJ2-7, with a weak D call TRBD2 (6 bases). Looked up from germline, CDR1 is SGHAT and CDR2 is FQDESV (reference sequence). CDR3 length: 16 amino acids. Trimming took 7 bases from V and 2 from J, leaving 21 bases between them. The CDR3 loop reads CASTKRALAGAYEQYF. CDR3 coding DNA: TGTGCCAGCACCAAAAGAGCACTAGCAGGTGCCTACGAGCAGTACTTC.

The CDR3 region is CASSPSGRQEETQYF. DNA of the CDR3: TGTGCCAGCAGCCCTAGCGGGAGGCAGGAAGAGACCCAGTACTTC. V and J are TRBV7-9 and TRBJ2-5; 11 nucleotides align to TRBD2. Germline loops: CDR1 SEHNR, CDR2 FQNEAQ (reference sequence). Germline trimming cut 5 bases from V and 3 bases from J; bases unmatched to any gene: 5. The CDR3 has 15 amino acids.

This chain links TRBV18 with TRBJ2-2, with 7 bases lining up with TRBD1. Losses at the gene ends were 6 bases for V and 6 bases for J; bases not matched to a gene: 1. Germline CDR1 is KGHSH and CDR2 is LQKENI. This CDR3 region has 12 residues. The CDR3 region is CASSQGAGELFF. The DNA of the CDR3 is TGTGCCAGCTCCCAGGGGGCCGGGGAGCTGTTTTTT.

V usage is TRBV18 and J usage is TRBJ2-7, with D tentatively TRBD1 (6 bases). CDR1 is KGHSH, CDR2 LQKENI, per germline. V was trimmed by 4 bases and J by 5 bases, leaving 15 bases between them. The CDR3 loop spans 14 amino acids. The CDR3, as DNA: TGTGCCAGCTCACTAGAACAGGGAAGGAACGAGCAGTACTTC. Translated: CASSLEQGRNEQYF.

This chain's CDR3 is CAINQLANTGELFF. The CDR3 DNA reads as TGTGCCATCAATCAACTAGCGAACACCGGGGAGCTGTTTTTT. The J gene is TRBJ2-2, the V gene TRBV10-3; D is perhaps TRBD2 (5 bases). V lost 7 bases and J lost 0, with 9 bases in between. CDR1 and CDR2 from the germline V gene are ENHRY and SYGVKD. CDR3 size: 14 residues.

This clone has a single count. CDR3 bases: TGTGCCAGCAGCCAAGTTGCGGGAGAAGGAAATACGCAGTATTTT. Translated: CASSQVAGEGNTQYF. The chain is built from TRBV4-2 and TRBJ2-3; 7 bases fit TRBD2. V lost 1 base, J lost 7 bases, and 8 bases stayed unmatched. The CDR3 is made up of 15 amino acids. The germline V gene has CDR1 LGHNA and CDR2 YNFKEQ.

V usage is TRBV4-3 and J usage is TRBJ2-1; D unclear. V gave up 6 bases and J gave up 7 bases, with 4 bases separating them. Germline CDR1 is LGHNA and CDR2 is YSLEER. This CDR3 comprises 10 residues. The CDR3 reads CASSGNEQFF. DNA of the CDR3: TGCGCCAGCAGTGGGAATGAGCAGTTCTTC.

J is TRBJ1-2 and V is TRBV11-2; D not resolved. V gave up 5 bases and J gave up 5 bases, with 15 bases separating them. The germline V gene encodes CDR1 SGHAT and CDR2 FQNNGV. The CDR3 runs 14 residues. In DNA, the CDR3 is TGTGCCAGCAGCACGGACCCTGACGTATATGGCTACACCTTC. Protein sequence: CASSTDPDVYGYTF.

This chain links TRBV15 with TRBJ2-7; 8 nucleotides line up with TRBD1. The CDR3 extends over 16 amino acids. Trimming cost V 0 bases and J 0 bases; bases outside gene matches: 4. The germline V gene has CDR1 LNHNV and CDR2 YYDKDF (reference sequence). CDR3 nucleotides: TGTGCCACCAGCAGAGACCTCACAGGGGGCTCCTACGAGCAGTACTTC. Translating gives CATSRDLTGGSYEQYF.

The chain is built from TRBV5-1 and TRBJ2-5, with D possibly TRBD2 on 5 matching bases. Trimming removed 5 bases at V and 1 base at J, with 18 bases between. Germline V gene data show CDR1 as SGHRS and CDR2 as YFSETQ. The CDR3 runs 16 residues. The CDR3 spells CASRPLPGGPQETQYF. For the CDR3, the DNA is TGCGCCAGCAGACCCTTACCTGGCGGGCCCCAAGAGACCCAGTACTTC.

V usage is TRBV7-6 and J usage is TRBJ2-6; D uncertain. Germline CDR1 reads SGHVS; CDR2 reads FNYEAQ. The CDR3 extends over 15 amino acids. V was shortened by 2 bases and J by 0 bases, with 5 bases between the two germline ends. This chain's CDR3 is CASSLSSSGANVLTF. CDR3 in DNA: TGTGCCAGCAGCTTATCTAGCTCTGGGGCCAACGTCCTGACTTTC.

The CDR3 nucleotides are TGTGCCAGTAGTATTATGGGCGGCTCCTACGAGCAGTACTTC. Its protein product is CASSIMGGSYEQYF. J is TRBJ2-7 and V is TRBV19; D call uncertain. The V and J ends lost 3 bases and 0 bases respectively, with 9 bases between them. The CDR3 covers 14 residues. Looked up from germline, CDR1 is LNHDA and CDR2 is SQIVND (reference sequence). Supplemented by reference TRBV19 and TRBJ2-7, the full variable domain reads DGGITQSPKYLFRKEGQNVTLSCEQNLNHDAMYWYRQDPGQGLRLIYYSQIVNDFQKGDIAEGYSVSREKKESFPLTVTSAQKNPTAFYLCASSIMGGSYEQYFGPGTRLTVT.

The CDR3 protein is CASSPRTGVTGYTF. CDR3 DNA sequence: TGTGCCAGCAGCCCACGGACAGGGGTAACTGGCTACACCTTC. V gene TRBV5-4 combines with J gene TRBJ1-2; 9 bases align to TRBD1. The CDR3 extends over 14 amino acids. Germline V gene sequence: CDR1 SGHNT, CDR2 YYREEE (reference sequence). Unmatched junction bases numbered 8, after V lost 4 bases and J lost 7 bases.

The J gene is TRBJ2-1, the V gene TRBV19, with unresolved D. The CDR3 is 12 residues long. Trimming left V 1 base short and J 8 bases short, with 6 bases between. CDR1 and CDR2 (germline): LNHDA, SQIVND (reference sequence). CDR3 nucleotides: TGTGCCAGTAGTATAGGACTCTATGAGCAGTTCTTC. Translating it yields CASSIGLYEQFF.